This paragraph covers one T cell receptor (beta chain) sequence. The antigen is not known. This record belongs to a study of T cells after yellow fever vaccination. TCRdb used MiXCR to reprocess the 5' RACE reads, holding one entry per CDR3 protein. The sample has a few hundred thousand distinct CDR3 sequences, 6.5% to 8.5% seen once. Study outcomes and limitations: The study found a weaker secondary response that peaked faster, day 5 versus 15. Detected again after the booster were most primary-vaccination clones, at 96% CD4 and about 89% CD8.

Germline V gene sequence: CDR1 SGHRS, CDR2 YFSETQ. The CDR3 is made up of 14 amino acids. With V trimmed by 6 bases and J by 5 bases, 8 bases remained unmatched. V usage is TRBV5-1 and J usage is TRBJ2-1; 7 positions match TRBD2. Sequenced here: PBMCs, sampled about 49 days after the first yellow fever vaccination. This TCR was recovered from a man in his late teens or twenties who received the YFV17D yellow fever vaccine. In nucleotides, the CDR3 is TGCGCCAGCAATGGCCGCGGGAGCGACAATGAGCAGTTCTTC. Protein: CASNGRGSDNEQFF.